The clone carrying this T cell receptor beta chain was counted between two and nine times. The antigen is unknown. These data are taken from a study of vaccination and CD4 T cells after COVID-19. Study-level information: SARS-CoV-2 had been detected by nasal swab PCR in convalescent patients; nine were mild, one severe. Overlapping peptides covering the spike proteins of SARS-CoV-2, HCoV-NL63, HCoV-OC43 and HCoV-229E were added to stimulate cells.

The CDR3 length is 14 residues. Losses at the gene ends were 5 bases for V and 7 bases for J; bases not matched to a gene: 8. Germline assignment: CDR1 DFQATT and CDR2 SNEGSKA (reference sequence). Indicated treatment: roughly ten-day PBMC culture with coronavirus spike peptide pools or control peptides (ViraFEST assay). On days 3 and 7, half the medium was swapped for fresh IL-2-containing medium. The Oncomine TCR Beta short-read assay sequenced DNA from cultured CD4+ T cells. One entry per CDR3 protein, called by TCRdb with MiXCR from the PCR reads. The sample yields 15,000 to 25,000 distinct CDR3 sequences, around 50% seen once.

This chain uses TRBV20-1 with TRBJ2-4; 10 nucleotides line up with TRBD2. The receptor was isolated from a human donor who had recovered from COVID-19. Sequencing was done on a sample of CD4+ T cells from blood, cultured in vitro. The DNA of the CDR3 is TGCAGTGCTCGGACTAGCGGAGATGGGAACATTCAGTACTTC. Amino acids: CSARTSGDGNIQYF.